This is a list of T cell receptor beta chains from one sample in a study of follicular helper T cells after annual influenza vaccination. Profiled with immunoSEQ multiplex PCR; TCRdb holds only in-frame clones, not every one. The repertoire holds around 9,000 clones, 80% to 85% seen once, with 0.5% to 0.6% in the top ten. Sample: CXCR5- memory CD4+ T cells sorted from blood, taken 7 days after influenza vaccination. The receptors shown here come from an adult who received the influenza vaccine. Each CDR3 is given with its conserved first and last residue. D genes are given only for firm matches. Where a row states a size, it is once, few, many or the class of an expanded clone; other rows omit it.

J gene	clone size	V gene	D gene	CDR3 DNA	CDR3 protein
TRBJ2-3	-	TRBV4-1	TRBD2	TGCGCCAGCAGCCAAGGGAGGGTCACTAGCGGGAGAGCAGATACGCAGTATTTT	CASSQGRVTSGRADTQYF
TRBJ2-7	few	TRBV28	-	TGTGCCAGCATGGCAGGGATCTACGAGCAGTACTTC	CASMAGIYEQYF
TRBJ2-1	once	TRBV10-1	TRBD2	TGCGCCAGCAGTAATGCGGGAGCCCTGGGGGAGCAGTTCTTC	CASSNAGALGEQFF
TRBJ2-7	once	TRBV5-8	-	TGTGCCAGCAGTCGCGACAGGTCCTACGAGCAGTACTTC	CASSRDRSYEQYF
TRBJ2-5	-	TRBV7-3	-	TGTGCCAGCAGCACCGACGAGCAAGAGACCCAGTACTTC	CASSTDEQETQYF
TRBJ2-2	once	TRBV7-9	-	TGTGCCAGCAGCGGGGACGACGGGGAGCTGTTTTTT	CASSGDDGELFF
TRBJ2-7	-	TRBV9	-	TGTGCCAGCAGCTCTAGCTCCTACGAGCAGTACTTC	CASSSSSYEQYF
TRBJ1-2	-	TRBV7-9	-	TGTGCCAGCAGCTTATACGACAGCCCGGAGTATGGCTACACCTTC	CASSLYDSPEYGYTF
TRBJ1-1	-	TRBV6-1	TRBD1	TGTGCCAGCAGTGAACAAACAGGGGGCACTGAAGCTTTCTTT	CASSEQTGGTEAFF
TRBJ2-3	-	TRBV30	TRBD2	TGTGCCTGGAGTAGCGGGAGCGCAGATACGCAGTATTTT	CAWSSGSADTQYF
TRBJ2-1	-	TRBV5-1	-	TGCGCCAGCAGCTTGGGTACGGGCAATGAGCAGTTCTTC	CASSLGTGNEQFF
TRBJ1-5	-	TRBV7-2	-	TGTGCCAGCAGCTCAGGGTATAGCAATCAGCCCCAGCATTTT	CASSSGYSNQPQHF
TRBJ1-6	-	TRBV4-1	-	TGCGCCAGCAGCCAAGATCCGGGGGTTAATTCACCCCTCCACTTT	CASSQDPGVNSPLHF
TRBJ1-4	-	TRBV7-9	-	TGTGCCAGCAGCTTAGGGCTGGAGGTTCGGGAAAAACTGTTTTTT	CASSLGLEVREKLFF
TRBJ2-3	-	TRBV5-8	-	TGTGCCTCGCTGTTCGGGAGTTTGGCAGATACGCAGTATTTT	CASLFGSLADTQYF
TRBJ2-3	-	TRBV19	-	TGTGCCAGTAGCGGGACACCATCCACAGATACGCAGTATTTT	CASSGTPSTDTQYF
TRBJ2-7	-	TRBV5-1	TRBD1	TGCGCCAGCAGCTCGTCGACAGGGTTCTCCTACGAGCAGTACTTC	CASSSSTGFSYEQYF
TRBJ2-1	once	TRBV27	TRBD1	TGTGCCAGTCAGACAGGGGGCGGTAGTAGTGAGCAGTTCTTC	CASQTGGGSSEQFF
TRBJ1-1	-	TRBV25-1	-	TGTGCCAGCAGTGAAAATGTAGCCATGAACACTGAAGCTTTCTTT	CASSENVAMNTEAFF
TRBJ1-6	-	TRBV27	-	TGTGCCAGCGGACGTAATAATTCACCCCTCCACTTT	CASGRNNSPLHF
TRBJ2-6	-	TRBV21-1	-	TGTGCCAGCAGGTGGTGGGACCGTTCCTCTCTGGGGGCCAACGTCCTGACTTTC	CASRWWDRSSLGANVLTF
TRBJ1-3	-	TRBV5-1	-	TGCGCCAGCAGCCCGATCGACATCCTCTCTGGAAACACCATATATTTT	CASSPIDILSGNTIYF
TRBJ1-5	-	TRBV6-1	-	TGTGCCAGCAGTCCCTTAAATCAGCCCCAGCATTTT	CASSPLNQPQHF
TRBJ2-3	-	TRBV30	TRBD1	TGTGCCTGGAGTGGACAGGGGAGAGATACGCAGTATTTT	CAWSGQGRDTQYF
TRBJ2-1	-	TRBV6-5	-	TGTGCCAGCAGCCCCCCCGGGTACAATGAGCAGTTCTTC	CASSPPGYNEQFF
TRBJ1-5	-	TRBV19	TRBD1	TGTGCCAGTAGCTCTCAGGGGGATCAGCCCCAGCATTTT	CASSSQGDQPQHF
TRBJ2-7	-	TRBV7-2	-	TGTGCCAGCAGCTTATCCGGGACTTCACCTCCCTACGAGCAGTACTTC	CASSLSGTSPPYEQYF
TRBJ2-7	few	TRBV2	-	TGTGCCAGCAGTCAGGGCCCGTACGAGCAGTACTTC	CASSQGPYEQYF
TRBJ1-4	-	TRBV6-6	-	TGTGCCAGCGGGGATCGAGGAGAAAAACTGTTTTTT	CASGDRGEKLFF
TRBJ2-7	-	TRBV5-1	TRBD1	TGCGCCAGCAGCCCCAGCCCGGGACAGGGGTTACAGGAGCAGTACTTC	CASSPSPGQGLQEQYF
TRBJ2-7	-	TRBV30	-	TGTGCCTGGAGCGAGGGGCCGGACGAGCAGTACTTC	CAWSEGPDEQYF
TRBJ1-1	-	TRBV30	-	TGTGCCTGGAGTGTACTCGGCAGATACACTGAAGCTTTCTTT	CAWSVLGRYTEAFF
TRBJ1-1	-	TRBV13	TRBD1	TGTGCCAGCAGCCCGCGACAGGGAAGGGGTAACACTGAAGCTTTCTTT	CASSPRQGRGNTEAFF
TRBJ2-3	-	TRBV2	TRBD2	TGTGCCAGCAGTGACGCCAGCGGGGCGACAGATACGCAGTATTTT	CASSDASGATDTQYF
TRBJ2-5	-	TRBV5-1	TRBD2	TGCGCCAGCAGCTTGGCTAGCGGGGGGGCCCAAGAGACCCAGTACTTC	CASSLASGGAQETQYF
TRBJ2-2	-	TRBV27	-	TGTGCCAGCAGTTTATTCGGGACGGTAAACACCGGGGAGCTGTTTTTT	CASSLFGTVNTGELFF
TRBJ2-3	-	TRBV14	TRBD1	TGTGCCAGCAGCCGAGGTGACAGGGGGCTCTATACGCAGTATTTT	CASSRGDRGLYTQYF
TRBJ2-1	few	TRBV4-2	-	TGTGCCAGCAGCAACCACAATGAGCAGTTCTTC	CASSNHNEQFF
TRBJ1-2	-	TRBV28	TRBD1	TGTGCCAGCAGTTCGGGACAGGGGCCGGACTATGGCTACACCTTC	CASSSGQGPDYGYTF
TRBJ1-6	-	TRBV5-4	-	TGTGCCAGCAGCGCCTCGAGGGAATCACCCCTCCACTTT	CASSASRESPLHF
TRBJ2-3	-	TRBV5-4	-	TGTGCCAGCAGCTTGGGAACTGAGACGACAGATACGCAGTATTTT	CASSLGTETTDTQYF
TRBJ1-4	once	TRBV27	-	TGTGCCAGCAGTCTGTACGGTGAGGATGAAAAACTGTTTTTT	CASSLYGEDEKLFF
TRBJ2-3	-	TRBV25-1	TRBD1	TGTGCCAGCAGTGAGGCAGGGGGCTTCACAGATACGCAGTATTTT	CASSEAGGFTDTQYF
TRBJ1-5	-	TRBV2	-	TGTGCCAGCACAACAAGGAATCAGCCCCAGCATTTT	CASTTRNQPQHF
TRBJ2-5	-	TRBV5-4	TRBD2	TGTGCCAGCAGCCCGGAGGGGCCGGGGGGGTTGGAGACCCAGTACTTC	CASSPEGPGGLETQYF
TRBJ1-5	-	TRBV19	-	TGTGCCAGTACCCCCGGCCGAGGGACTGGCCGGGTTCAGCCCCAGCATTTT	CASTPGRGTGRVQPQHF
TRBJ1-2	-	TRBV19	-	TGTGCCAGTAGCCTAGCTAACTATGGCTACACCTTC	CASSLANYGYTF
TRBJ2-7	-	TRBV7-7	TRBD2	TGTGCCAGCAGCCCTTCGATAGCGGGAGTGGGAGGCGAGCAGTACTTC	CASSPSIAGVGGEQYF
TRBJ2-5	-	TRBV7-2	-	TGTGCCAGCAGCGCCTTCTTTAGGCAAGAGACCCAGTACTTC	CASSAFFRQETQYF
TRBJ2-7	few	TRBV28	-	TGTGCCAGCAGTTTATATGGGGCAGGTGACTACGAGCAGTACTTC	CASSLYGAGDYEQYF
TRBJ2-3	-	TRBV5-1	-	TGCGCCAGCAGCCCGCCTGTCCAGGGTGGGTCAGATACGCAGTATTTT	CASSPPVQGGSDTQYF
TRBJ2-5	-	TRBV19	TRBD1	TGTGCCAGTAGTACCTCCGGGACAGGGGGGACGGAGACCCAGTACTTC	CASSTSGTGGTETQYF
TRBJ1-2	-	TRBV7-2	TRBD1	TGTGCCAGCAGCTTGAAGGGACAGGTTGGCGGCTACACCTTC	CASSLKGQVGGYTF
TRBJ2-3	-	TRBV18	TRBD2	TGTGCCAGCTCACCCAGGCCCTCTTGGCGGGAGTGGACAGATACGCAGTATTTT	CASSPRPSWREWTDTQYF
TRBJ2-5	-	TRBV29-1	TRBD1	TGCAGCGTTGGACAGGGGCAAGAGACCCAGTACTTC	CSVGQGQETQYF
TRBJ1-1	once	TRBV29-1	-	TGCAGCGTACGAAAGGGGGGACTAGGGAACACTGAAGCTTTCTTT	CSVRKGGLGNTEAFF